Sequencing of this TCR beta chain was carried out in a study of blood T cell repertoires in COVID-19. Study information: Material from acute and convalescent COVID-19 was sourced from the United States, Italy and Spain. Nucleic acid was either cDNA or gDNA, and it came from T cells, B-cell-depleted T cells, or PBMCs.

One Seattle source followed patients from active infection through their disease course. V lost 2 bases to trimming and J lost 5 bases; unmatched junction nucleotides: 8. This CDR3 region has 15 residues. Germline V gives CDR1 MGHDK, CDR2 SYGVNS. This clone has just a few counts. Per the authors' pipeline: Reference gene primer amplification yielded estimated nucleated cell counts. Method: immunoSEQ multiplex PCR; TCRdb's copy keeps in-frame clones and lacks some. V, J and clone size were drawn from that table, and D and trimming were deduced from the DNA. This table has some 80,000 clones, approximately 85% appearing once.

Sequenced input: peripheral blood. This clonotype originated in a man between 60 and 70 years old with COVID-19, enrolled during active disease. V usage is TRBV25-1 and J usage is TRBJ2-5, with 7 positions matching TRBD2. The CDR3: CASSERAGVVETQYF. In nucleotides, the CDR3 is TGTGCCAGCAGTGAACGCGCGGGGGTCGTGGAGACCCAGTACTTC.